One sample yielded the 5 T cell receptor beta chains listed below, sequenced in a study of blood T cell repertoires in COVID-19. The repertoire was sequenced with immunoSEQ multiplex PCR; TCRdb's copy has only in-frame clones and lacks some. The sample carries under 350,000 clones, approximately 89% recorded once. The material sequenced was PBMCs or T cells enriched from blood (not recorded which). The source of these receptors is a woman aged 55-70 years who had recovered from COVID-19.

This chain joins TRBV5-1 and TRBJ1-2, with 8 bases that match TRBD1. CDR3 length: 14 residues. Germline CDR1 SGHRS, CDR2 YFSETQ. Losses at the gene ends were 0 bases for V and 3 bases for J; bases not matched to a gene: 1. The CDR3, as DNA: TGCGCCAGCAGCTTGGGGACAGGGTACTATGGCTACACCTTC. Amino acid sequence: CASSLGTGYYGYTF.

The rearrangement uses TRBV7-2 and TRBJ2-1; TRBD2 agrees at 10 bases. The CDR3 length is 16 residues. Germline V gene lookup returns CDR1 SGHTA and CDR2 FQGNSA. Germline trimming cut 0 bases from V and 7 bases from J; bases unmatched to any gene: 6. DNA of the CDR3: TGTGCCAGCAGCTTAGCGCGGAGCGGGAGGGTGAATGAGCAGTTCTTC. Residues: CASSLARSGRVNEQFF.

V gene TRBV19 combines with J gene TRBJ2-1, with 9 positions matching TRBD1. Per germline, CDR1 LNHDA and CDR2 SQIVND (reference sequence). V gave up 4 bases and J gave up 4 bases; unmatched junction bases: 5. There are 15 residues in the CDR3. DNA for the CDR3: TGTGCCAGTAGTACACAGGGGGCGGATTACAATGAGCAGTTCTTC. This translates into CASSTQGADYNEQFF.

This chain joins TRBV11-3 and TRBJ2-5; D not resolved. The germline V gene encodes CDR1 SGHNT and CDR2 YENEEA. V was pared by 8 bases and J by 6 bases, with 10 bases between. The CDR3 is 11 residues long. The CDR3, as DNA: TGTGCCAGCTCCCGCGGTCAGACCCAGTACTTC. It codes for CASSRGQTQYF.

The CDR3 DNA reads as TGTGCCAGCAGGGGGGCCCCGTTAGAGCTGTTTTTT. It translates to CASRGAPLELFF. The chain links TRBV28 to TRBJ2-2; D might be TRBD1 (6 bases). V was cut by 6 bases and J by 11 bases, with 13 bases left in between. CDR3 length: 12 residues. In germline, CDR1 is MDHEN, CDR2 SYDVKM.